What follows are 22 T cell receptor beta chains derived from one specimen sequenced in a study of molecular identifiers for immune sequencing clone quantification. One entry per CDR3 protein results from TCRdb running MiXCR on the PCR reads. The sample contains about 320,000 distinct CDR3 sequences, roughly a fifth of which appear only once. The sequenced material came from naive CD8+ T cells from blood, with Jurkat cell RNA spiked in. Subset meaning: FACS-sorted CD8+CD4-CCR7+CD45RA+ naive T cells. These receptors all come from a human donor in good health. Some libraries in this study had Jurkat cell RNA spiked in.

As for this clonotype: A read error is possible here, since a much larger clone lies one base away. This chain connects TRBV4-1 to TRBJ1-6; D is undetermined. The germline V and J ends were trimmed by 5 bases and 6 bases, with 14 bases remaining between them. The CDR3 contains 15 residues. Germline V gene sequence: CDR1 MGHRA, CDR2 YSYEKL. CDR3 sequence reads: CASSTPTGCNSPLHF. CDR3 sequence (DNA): TGCGCCAGCAGCACCCCGACGGGCTGTAATTCACCCCTCCACTTT.

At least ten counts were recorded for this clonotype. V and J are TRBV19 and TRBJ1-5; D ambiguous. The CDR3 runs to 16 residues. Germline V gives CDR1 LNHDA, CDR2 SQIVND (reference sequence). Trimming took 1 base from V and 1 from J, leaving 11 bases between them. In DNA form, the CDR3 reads TGTGCCAGTAGTATAGCCCTTGGAAGAAGCAATCAGCCCCAGCATTTT. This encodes CASSIALGRSNQPQHF.

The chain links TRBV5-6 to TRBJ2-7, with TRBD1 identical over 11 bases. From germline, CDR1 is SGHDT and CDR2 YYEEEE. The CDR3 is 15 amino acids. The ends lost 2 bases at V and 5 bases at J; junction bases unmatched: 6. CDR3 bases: TGTGCCAGCAGCTTCCGGACAGGGGGCTGGAACGAGCAGTACTTC. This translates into CASSFRTGGWNEQYF.

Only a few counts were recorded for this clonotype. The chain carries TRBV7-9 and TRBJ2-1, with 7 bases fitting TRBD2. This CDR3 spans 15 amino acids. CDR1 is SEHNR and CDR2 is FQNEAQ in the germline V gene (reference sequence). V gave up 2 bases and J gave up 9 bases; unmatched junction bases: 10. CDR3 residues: CASSLIAGAHTEQFF. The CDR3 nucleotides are TGTGCCAGCAGCTTAATTGCGGGAGCCCACACTGAGCAGTTCTTC.

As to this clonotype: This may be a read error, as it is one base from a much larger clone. CDR3 protein: CAGSFYPGPYEQYF. The DNA of the CDR3 is TGTGCCGGCAGCTTCTACCCGGGTCCCTATGAGCAGTACTTC. The V and J genes are TRBV7-2 and TRBJ2-7; no reliable D call. The CDR3 contains 14 residues. Germline lookup yields CDR1 SGHTA and CDR2 FQGNSA.

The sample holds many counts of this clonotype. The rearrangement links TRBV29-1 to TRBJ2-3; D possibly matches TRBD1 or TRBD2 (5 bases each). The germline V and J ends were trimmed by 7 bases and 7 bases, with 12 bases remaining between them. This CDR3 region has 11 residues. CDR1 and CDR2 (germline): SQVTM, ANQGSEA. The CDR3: CSEQEAYTQYF. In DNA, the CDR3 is TGCAGCGAACAGGAGGCGTATACGCAGTATTTT.

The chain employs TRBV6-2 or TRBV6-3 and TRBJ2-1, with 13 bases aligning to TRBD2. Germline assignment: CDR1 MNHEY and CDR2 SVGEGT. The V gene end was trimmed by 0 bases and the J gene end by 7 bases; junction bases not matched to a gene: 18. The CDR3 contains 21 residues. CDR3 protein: CASSYSISAGTSGTEDNEQFF. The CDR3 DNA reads TGTGCCAGCAGTTACTCGATTAGTGCCGGGACTAGCGGGACAGAAGATAATGAGCAGTTCTTC.

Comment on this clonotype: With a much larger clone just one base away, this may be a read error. The CDR3 sequence: CASSSPGAPGVQLF. The CDR3 DNA follows: TGTGCCAGCAGCTCCCCGGGGGCTCCCGGGGTGCAGCTCTTC. J is TRBJ2-1 and V is TRBV7-9, with D tentatively TRBD1 or TRBD2 (6 bases each). The CDR3 extends over 14 amino acids. Germline V gene lookup returns CDR1 SEHNR and CDR2 FQNEAQ (reference sequence).

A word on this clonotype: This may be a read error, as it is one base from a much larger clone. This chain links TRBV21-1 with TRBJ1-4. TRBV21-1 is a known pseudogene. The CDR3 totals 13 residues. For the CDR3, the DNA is TGTGCCATCCTGGTTATTCGGGGTGAAAAACTGTTTTTT. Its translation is CAILVIRGEKLFF.

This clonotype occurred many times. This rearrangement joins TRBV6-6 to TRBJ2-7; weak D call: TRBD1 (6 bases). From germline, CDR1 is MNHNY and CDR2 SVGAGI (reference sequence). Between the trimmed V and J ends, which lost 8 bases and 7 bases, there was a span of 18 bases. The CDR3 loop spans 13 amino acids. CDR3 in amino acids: CASAYPGEREQYF. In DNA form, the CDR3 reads TGTGCCAGCGCCTACCCAGGGGAGAGGGAGCAGTACTTC.

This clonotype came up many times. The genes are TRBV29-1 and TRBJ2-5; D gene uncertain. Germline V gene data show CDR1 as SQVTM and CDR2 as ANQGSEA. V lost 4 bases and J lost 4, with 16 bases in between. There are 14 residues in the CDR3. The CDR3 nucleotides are TGCAGCGTTGCCCCGGCCCGAGGTGGAGAGACCCAGTACTTC. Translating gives CSVAPARGGETQYF.

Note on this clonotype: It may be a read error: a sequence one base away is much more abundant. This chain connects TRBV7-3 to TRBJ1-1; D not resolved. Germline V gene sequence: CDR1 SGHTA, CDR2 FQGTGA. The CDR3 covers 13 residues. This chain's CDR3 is CAIPPTVAVEALF. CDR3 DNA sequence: TGTGCCATCCCGCCGACGGTGGCTGTTGAAGCTCTCTTT.

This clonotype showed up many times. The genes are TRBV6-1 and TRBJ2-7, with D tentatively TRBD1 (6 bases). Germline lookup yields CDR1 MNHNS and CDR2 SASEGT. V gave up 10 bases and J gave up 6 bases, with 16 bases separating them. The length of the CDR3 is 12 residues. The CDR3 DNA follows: TGTGCCACCATGGGTGTAGGGGGCGAGCAGTACTTC. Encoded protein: CATMGVGGEQYF.

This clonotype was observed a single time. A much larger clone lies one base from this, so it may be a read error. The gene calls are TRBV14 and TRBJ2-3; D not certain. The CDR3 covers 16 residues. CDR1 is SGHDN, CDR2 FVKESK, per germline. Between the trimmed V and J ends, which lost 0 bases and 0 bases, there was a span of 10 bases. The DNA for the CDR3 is TGTGCCAGCAGCCAAGACGTTCCCTGGAGCACAGATACGCAGTATTTT. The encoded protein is CASSQDVPWSTDTQYF. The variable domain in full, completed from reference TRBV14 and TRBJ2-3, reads EAGVTQFPSHSVIEKGQTVTLRCDPISGHDNLYWYRRVMGKEIKFLLHFVKESKQDESGMPNNRFLAERTGGTYSTLKVQPAELEDSGVYFCASSQDVPWSTDTQYFGPGTRLTVL.

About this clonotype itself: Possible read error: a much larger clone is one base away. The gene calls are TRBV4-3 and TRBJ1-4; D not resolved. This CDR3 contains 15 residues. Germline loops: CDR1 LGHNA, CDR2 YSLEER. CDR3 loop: CASSQDSSTNEKLLF. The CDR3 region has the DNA TGCGCCAGCAGCCAAGACTCTTCAACTAATGAAAAACTGCTTTTT.

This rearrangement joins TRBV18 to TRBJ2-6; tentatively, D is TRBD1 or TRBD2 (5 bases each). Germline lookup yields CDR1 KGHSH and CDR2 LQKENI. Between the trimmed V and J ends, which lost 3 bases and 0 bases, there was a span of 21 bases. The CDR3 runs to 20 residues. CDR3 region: CASSPVPGKRQISGANVLTF. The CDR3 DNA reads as TGTGCCAGCTCACCTGTTCCCGGGAAGAGACAGATCTCTGGGGCCAACGTCCTGACTTTC.

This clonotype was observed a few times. The CDR3 DNA reads TGTGCCAGTCGCCCGGGGGAGAGTGCGTATCAAGAGACCCAGTACTTC. Its translation is CASRPGESAYQETQYF. V gene TRBV27 combines with J gene TRBJ2-5, with a possible D match to TRBD2 (6 bases). V was pared by 9 bases and J by 2 bases, with 22 bases between. Looked up from germline, CDR1 is MNHEY and CDR2 is SMNVEV (reference sequence). The CDR3 is 16 amino acids.

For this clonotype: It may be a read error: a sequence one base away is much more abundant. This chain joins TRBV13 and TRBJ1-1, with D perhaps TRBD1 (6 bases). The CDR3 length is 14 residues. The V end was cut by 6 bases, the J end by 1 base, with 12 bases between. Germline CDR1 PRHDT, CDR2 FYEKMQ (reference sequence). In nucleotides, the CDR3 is TGTGCCAGCAGAGGTAAGGGGGGGAACACTGAAGCTTTCTTT. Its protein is CASRGKGGNTEAFF.

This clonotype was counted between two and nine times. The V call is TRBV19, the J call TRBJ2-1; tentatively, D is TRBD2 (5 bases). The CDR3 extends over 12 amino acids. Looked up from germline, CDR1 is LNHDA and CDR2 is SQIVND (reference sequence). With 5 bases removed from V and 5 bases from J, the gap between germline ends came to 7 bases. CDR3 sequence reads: CASSHGNNEQFF. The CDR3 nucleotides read TGTGCCAGTAGTCACGGGAACAATGAGCAGTTCTTC.

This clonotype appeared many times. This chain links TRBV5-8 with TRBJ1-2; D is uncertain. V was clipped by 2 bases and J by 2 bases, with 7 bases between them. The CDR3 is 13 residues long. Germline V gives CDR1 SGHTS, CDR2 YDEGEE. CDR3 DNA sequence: TGTGCCAGCAGCTTTGGGCAGAACTATGGCTACACCTTC. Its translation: CASSFGQNYGYTF.

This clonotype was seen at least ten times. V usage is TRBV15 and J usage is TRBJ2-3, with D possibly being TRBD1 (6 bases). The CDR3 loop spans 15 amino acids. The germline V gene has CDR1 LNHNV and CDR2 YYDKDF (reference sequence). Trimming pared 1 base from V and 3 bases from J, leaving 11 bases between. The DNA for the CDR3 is TGTGCCACCAGCAGAGTTCCGACAGGAACAGATACGCAGTATTTT. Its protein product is CATSRVPTGTDTQYF. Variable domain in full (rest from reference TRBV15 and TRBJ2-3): DAMVIQNPRYQVTQFGKPVTLSCSQTLNHNVMYWYQQKSSQAPKLLFHYYDKDFNNEADTPDNFQSRRPNTSFCFLDIRSPGLGDTAMYLCATSRVPTGTDTQYFGPGTRLTVL.

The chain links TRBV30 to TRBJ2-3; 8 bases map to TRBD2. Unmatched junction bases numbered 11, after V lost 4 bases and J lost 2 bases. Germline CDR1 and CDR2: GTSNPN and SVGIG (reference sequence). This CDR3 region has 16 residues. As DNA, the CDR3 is TGTGCCTGGACCAGGTCAATAGCGGGGCCCACAGATACGCAGTATTTT. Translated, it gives CAWTRSIAGPTDTQYF.